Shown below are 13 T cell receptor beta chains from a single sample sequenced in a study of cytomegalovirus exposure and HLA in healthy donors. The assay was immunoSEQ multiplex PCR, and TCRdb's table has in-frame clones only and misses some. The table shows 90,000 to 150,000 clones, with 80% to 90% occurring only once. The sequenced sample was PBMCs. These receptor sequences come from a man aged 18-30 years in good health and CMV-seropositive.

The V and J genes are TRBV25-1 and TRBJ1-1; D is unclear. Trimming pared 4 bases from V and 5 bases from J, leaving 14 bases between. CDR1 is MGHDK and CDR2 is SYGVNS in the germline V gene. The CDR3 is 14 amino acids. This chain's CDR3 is CASSVDSLETEAFF. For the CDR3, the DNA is TGTGCCAGCAGTGTAGACTCTCTGGAAACTGAAGCTTTCTTT.

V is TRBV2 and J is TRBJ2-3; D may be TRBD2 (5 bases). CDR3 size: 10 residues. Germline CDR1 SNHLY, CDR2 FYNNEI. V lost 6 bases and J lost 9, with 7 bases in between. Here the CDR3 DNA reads TGTGCCAGCAGGGACTCCACGCAGTATTTT. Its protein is CASRDSTQYF.

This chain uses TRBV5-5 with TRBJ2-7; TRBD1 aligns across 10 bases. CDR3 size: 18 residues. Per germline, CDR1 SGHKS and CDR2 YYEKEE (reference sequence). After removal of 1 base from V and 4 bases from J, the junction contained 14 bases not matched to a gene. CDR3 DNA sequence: TGTGCCAGCAGCTTGATGACAGGGGGCCATGGAACTTATTACGAGCAGTACTTC. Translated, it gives CASSLMTGGHGTYYEQYF.

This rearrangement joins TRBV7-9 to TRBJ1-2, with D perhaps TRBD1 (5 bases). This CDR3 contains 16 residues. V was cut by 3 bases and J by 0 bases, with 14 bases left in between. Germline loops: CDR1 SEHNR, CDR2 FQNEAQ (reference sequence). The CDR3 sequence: CASSLGPRGANYGYTF. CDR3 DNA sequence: TGTGCCAGCAGCTTGGGGCCCCGGGGGGCTAACTATGGCTACACCTTC.

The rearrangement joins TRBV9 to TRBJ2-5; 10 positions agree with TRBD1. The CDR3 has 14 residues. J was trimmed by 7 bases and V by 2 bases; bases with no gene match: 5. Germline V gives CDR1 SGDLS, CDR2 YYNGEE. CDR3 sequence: CASSVGTGAGTQYF. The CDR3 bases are TGTGCCAGCAGCGTTGGGACAGGGGCCGGGACCCAGTACTTC.

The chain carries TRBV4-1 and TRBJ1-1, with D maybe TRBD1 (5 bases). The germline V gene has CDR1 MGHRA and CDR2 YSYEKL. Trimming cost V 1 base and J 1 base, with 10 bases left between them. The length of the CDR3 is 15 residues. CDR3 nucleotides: TGCGCCAGCAGCCAAGGGGTGGGGCGGAACACTGAAGCTTTCTTT. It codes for CASSQGVGRNTEAFF.

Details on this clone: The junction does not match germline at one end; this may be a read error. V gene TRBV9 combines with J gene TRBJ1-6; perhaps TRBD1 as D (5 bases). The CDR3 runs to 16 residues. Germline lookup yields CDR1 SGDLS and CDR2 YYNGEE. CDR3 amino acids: CTSSVDRGGGLSPLHF. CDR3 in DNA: TGTACCAGCAGCGTCGACAGAGGTGGTGGGTTATCACCCCTCCACTTT.

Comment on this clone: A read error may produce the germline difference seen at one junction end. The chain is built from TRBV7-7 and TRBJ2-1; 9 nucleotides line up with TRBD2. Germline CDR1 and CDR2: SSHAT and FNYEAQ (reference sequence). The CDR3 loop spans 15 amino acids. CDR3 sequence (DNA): TGTGCTAGCAGCTTTGCGGGGGGGCCTCTGGATGAGCAGTTCTTC. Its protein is CASSFAGGPLDEQFF.

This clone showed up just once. The CDR3 sequence is CASSLGTGVGDTQYF. In DNA form, the CDR3 reads TGCGCCAGCAGCTTGGGGACAGGGGTGGGGGATACGCAGTATTTT. This chain joins TRBV5-1 and TRBJ2-3; the match to TRBD1 covers 9 bases. This CDR3 has 15 residues. With 0 bases clipped from V and 6 bases from J, the junction kept 5 bases outside the gene matches. Germline assignment: CDR1 SGHRS and CDR2 YFSETQ.

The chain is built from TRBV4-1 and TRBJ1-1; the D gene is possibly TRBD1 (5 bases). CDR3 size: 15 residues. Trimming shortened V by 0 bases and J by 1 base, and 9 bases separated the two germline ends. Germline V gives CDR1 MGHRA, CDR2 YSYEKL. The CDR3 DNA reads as TGCGCCAGCAGCCAAGATCAGGGTTGGAACACTGAAGCTTTCTTT. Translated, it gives CASSQDQGWNTEAFF.

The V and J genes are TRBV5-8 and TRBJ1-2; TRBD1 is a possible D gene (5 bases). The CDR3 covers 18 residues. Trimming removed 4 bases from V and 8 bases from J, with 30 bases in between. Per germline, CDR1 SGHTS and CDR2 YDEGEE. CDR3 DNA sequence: TGTGCCAGCAGCCCCACGCGGGGACTGTCCCCCGGGGCGCTGGGCTACACCTTC. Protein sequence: CASSPTRGLSPGALGYTF.

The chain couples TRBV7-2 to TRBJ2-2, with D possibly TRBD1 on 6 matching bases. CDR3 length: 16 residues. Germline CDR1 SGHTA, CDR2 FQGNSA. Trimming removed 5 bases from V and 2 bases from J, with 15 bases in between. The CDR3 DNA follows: TGTGCCAGCAGCCCCTGGGGTGGGGGCAACACCGGGGAGCTGTTTTTT. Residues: CASSPWGGGNTGELFF.

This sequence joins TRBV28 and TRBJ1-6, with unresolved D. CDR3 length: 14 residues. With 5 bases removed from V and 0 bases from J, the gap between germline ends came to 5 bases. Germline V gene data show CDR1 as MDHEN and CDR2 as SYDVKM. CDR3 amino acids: CASSTSSYNSPLHF. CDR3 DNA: TGTGCCAGCAGTACAAGCTCCTATAATTCACCCCTCCACTTT. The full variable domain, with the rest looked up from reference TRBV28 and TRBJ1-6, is DVKVTQSSRYLVKRTGEKVFLECVQDMDHENMFWYRQDPGLGLRLIYFSYDVKMKEKGDIPEGYSVSREKKERFSLILESASTNQTSMYLCASSTSSYNSPLHFGNGTRLTVT.